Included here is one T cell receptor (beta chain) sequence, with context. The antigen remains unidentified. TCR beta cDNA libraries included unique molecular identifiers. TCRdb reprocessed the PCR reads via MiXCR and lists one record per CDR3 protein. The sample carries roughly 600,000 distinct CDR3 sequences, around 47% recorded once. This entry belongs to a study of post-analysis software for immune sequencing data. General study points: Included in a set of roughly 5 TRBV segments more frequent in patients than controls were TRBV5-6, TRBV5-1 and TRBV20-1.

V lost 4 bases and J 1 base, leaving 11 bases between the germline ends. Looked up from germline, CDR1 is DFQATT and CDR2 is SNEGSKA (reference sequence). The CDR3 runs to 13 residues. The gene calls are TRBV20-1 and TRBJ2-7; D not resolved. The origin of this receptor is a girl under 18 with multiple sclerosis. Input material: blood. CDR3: CSAKKEVSYEQYF. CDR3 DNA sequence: TGCAGTGCTAAAAAGGAAGTATCCTACGAGCAGTACTTC.